This T cell receptor beta chain was found in a study of shared clonotypes between healthy human individuals. Study-wide context: The composition of the donors was a couple of women and a few men aged 18 to 49.

All donors qualified as healthy HIV-negative adults and had experienced no recent acute infections or vaccinations. TCRdb keeps only in-frame clones here, not all; method: immunoSEQ multiplex PCR. The table records around 750,000 clones, under 80% of them present only once. The study's findings and limits: As a rule, naive subsets had a larger estimated richness than memory subsets. All-four-donor shared clonotypes had higher generation probabilities than non-shared clonotypes did.

There are many counts of this clone. Its antigen is not identified. The CDR3 covers 14 residues. V lost 2 bases, J lost 4 bases, and 3 bases stayed unmatched. Germline V gene data show CDR1 as SGHRS and CDR2 as YFSETQ. This rearrangement joins TRBV5-1 to TRBJ2-5; 9 bases agree with TRBD1. The clonotype was recovered from a woman aged 25 to 39 in good health. The sample was memory CD4+ T cells sorted from blood. Subset specified: CD45RA-negative fraction. CDR3 region: CASSFAGQGETQYF. The CDR3 bases are TGCGCCAGCAGCTTTGCGGGACAGGGAGAGACCCAGTACTTC.